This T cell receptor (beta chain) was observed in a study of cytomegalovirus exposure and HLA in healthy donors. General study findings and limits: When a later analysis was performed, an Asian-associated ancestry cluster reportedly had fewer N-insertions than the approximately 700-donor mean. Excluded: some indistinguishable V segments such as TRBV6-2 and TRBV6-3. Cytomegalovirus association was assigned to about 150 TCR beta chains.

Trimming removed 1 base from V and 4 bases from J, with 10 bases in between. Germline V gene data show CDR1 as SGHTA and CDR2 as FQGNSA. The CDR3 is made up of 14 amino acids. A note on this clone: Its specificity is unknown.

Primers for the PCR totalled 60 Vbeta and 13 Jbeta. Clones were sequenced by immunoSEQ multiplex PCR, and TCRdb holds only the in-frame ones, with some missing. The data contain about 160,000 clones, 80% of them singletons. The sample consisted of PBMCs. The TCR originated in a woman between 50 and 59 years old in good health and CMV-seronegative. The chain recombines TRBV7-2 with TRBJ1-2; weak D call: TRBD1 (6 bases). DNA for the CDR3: TGTGCCAGCAGCTTAGTGCAGGGGAGCTATGGCTACACCTTC. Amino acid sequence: CASSLVQGSYGYTF.